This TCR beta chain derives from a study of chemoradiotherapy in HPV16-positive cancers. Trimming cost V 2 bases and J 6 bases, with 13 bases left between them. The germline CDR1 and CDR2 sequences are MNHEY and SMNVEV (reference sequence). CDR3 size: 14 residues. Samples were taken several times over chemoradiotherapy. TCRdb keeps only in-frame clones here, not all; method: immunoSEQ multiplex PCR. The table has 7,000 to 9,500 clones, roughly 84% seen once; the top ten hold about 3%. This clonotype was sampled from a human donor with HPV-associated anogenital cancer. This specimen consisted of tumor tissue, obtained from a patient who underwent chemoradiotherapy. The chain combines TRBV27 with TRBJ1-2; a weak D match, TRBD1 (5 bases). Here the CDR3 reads CASSLAVQGHGYTF. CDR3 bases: TGTGCCAGCAGTTTAGCAGTCCAGGGCCATGGCTACACCTTC.